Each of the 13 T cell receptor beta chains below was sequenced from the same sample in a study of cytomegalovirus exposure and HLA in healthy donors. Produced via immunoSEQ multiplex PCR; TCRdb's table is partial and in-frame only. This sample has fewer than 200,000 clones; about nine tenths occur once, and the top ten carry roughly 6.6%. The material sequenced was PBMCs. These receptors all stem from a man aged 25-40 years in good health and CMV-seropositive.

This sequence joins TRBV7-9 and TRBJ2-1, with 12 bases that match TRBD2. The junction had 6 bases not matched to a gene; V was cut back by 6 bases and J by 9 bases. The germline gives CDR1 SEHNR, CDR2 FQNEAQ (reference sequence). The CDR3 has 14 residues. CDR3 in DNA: TGTGCCAGCAGGCTAGCGGGAGGGCCCTCTGAGCAGTTCTTC. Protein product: CASRLAGGPSEQFF.

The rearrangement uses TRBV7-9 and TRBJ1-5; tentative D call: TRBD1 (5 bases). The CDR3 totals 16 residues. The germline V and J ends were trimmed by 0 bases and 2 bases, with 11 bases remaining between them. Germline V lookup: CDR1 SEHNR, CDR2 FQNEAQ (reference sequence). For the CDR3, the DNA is TGTGCCAGCAGCTTAGCTAGTCCCAGGGGCAATCAGCCCCAGCATTTT. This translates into CASSLASPRGNQPQHF. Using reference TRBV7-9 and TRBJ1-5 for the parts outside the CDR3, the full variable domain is DTGVSQNPRHKITKRGQNVTFRCDPISEHNRLYWYRQTLGQGPEFLTYFQNEAQLEKSRLLSDRFSAERPKGSFSTLEIQRTEQGDSAMYLCASSLASPRGNQPQHFGDGTRLSIL.

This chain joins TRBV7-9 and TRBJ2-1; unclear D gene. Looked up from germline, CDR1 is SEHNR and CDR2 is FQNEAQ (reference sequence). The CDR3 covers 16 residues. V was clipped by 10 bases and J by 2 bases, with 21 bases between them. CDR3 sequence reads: CATPGRGFDTYNEQFF. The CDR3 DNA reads TGTGCCACCCCAGGTCGCGGATTCGATACCTACAATGAGCAGTTCTTC.

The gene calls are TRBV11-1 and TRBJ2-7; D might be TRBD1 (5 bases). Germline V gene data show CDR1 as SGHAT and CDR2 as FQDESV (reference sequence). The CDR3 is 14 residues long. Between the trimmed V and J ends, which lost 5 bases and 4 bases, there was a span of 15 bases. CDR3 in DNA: TGTGCCAGCAGCCGGAGAGGCAGGGCGTACGAGCAGTACTTC. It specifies CASSRRGRAYEQYF.

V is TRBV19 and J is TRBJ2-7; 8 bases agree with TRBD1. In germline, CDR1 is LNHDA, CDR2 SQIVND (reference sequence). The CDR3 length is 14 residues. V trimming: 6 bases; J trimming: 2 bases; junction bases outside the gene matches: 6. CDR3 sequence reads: CASRAGQEAYEQYF. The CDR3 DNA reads TGTGCCAGTAGGGCGGGACAGGAAGCCTACGAGCAGTACTTC.

CDR3 bases: TGTGCCAGCAGCAGGACGGGTGGGGTCTACAATGAGCAGTTCTTC. Residues: CASSRTGGVYNEQFF. This sequence joins TRBV6-1 and TRBJ2-1; D uncertain. Per germline, CDR1 MNHNS and CDR2 SASEGT. V lost 6 bases to trimming and J lost 3 bases, with 15 bases between them. This CDR3 is 15 amino acids long.

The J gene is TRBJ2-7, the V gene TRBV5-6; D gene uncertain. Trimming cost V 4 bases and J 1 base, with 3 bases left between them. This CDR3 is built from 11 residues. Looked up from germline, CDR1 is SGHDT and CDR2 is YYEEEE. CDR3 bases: TGTGCCAGCAGCATGTCCTACGAGCAGTACTTC. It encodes CASSMSYEQYF.

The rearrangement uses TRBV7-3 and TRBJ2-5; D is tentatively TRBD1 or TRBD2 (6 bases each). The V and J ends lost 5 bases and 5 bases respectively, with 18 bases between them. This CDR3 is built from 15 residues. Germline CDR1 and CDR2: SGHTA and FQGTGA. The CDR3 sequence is CASSQKTGAGETQYF. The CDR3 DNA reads TGTGCCAGCAGCCAGAAGACGGGGGCGGGGGAGACCCAGTACTTC. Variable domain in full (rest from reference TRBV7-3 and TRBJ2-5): GAGVSQTPSNKVTEKGKYVELRCDPISGHTALYWYRQSLGQGPEFLIYFQGTGAADDSGLPNDRFFAVRPEGSVSTLKIQRTERGDSAVYLCASSQKTGAGETQYFGPGTRLLVL.

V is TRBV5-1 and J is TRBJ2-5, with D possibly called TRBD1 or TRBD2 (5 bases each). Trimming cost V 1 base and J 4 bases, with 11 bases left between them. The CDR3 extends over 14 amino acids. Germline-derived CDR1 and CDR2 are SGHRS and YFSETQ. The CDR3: CASSLTGPLETQYF. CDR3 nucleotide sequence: TGCGCCAGCAGCTTGACGGGACCCTTAGAGACCCAGTACTTC.

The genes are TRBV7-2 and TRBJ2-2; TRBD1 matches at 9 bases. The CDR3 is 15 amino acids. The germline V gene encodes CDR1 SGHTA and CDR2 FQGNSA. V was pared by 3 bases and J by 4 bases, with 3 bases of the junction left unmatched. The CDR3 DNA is TGTGCCAGCAGCTTCAGGACAGGGGCCACCGGGGAGCTGTTTTTT. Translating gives CASSFRTGATGELFF.

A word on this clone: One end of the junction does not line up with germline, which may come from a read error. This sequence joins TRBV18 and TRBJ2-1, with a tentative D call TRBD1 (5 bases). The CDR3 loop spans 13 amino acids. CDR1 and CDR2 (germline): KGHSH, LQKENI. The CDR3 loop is CASSIGRANGQFF. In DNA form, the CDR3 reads TGTGCCAGCTCAATTGGCAGGGCGAATGGGCAGTTCTTC.

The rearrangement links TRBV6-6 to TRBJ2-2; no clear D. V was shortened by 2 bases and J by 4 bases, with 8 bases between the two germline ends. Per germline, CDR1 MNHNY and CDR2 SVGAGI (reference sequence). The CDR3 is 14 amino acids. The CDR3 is CASSYGGSTGELFF. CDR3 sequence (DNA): TGTGCCAGCAGTTACGGTGGGTCCACCGGGGAGCTGTTTTTT.

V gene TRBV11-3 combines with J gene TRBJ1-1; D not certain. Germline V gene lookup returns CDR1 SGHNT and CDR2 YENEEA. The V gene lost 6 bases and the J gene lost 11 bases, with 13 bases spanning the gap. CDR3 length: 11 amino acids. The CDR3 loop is CASSFSGSAFF. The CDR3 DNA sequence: TGTGCCAGCAGTTTTTCGGGATCGGCTTTCTTT.